These 20 T cell receptor beta chains were sequenced from one sample in a study of T cell changes during pregnancy in multiple sclerosis. Some clones are missing from TCRdb's copy, which holds only in-frame ones; the method was immunoSEQ multiplex PCR. The table lists 45,000 or so clones, around 92% of them singletons. Sequenced material: CD8+ T cells from peripheral blood mononuclear cells, taken after pregnancy. These TCRs come from a female donor with multiple sclerosis, enrolled in a pregnancy study.

This clone was recorded a few times. This chain uses TRBV7-2 with TRBJ2-7, with 7 bases identical to TRBD2. J was trimmed by 0 bases and V by 0 bases; bases with no gene match: 8. Germline V gene lookup returns CDR1 SGHTA and CDR2 FQGNSA. The CDR3 has 17 amino acids. CDR3 DNA sequence: TGTGCCAGCAGCTTAGCGCAGTGGCGGGGGAACTCCTACGAGCAGTACTTC. This codes for CASSLAQWRGNSYEQYF.

The V call is TRBV11-2, the J call TRBJ2-7, with D possibly TRBD1 on 5 matching bases. This CDR3 is built from 15 residues. Germline values: CDR1 SGHAT, CDR2 FQNNGV. V lost 5 bases to trimming and J lost 2 bases, with 16 bases between them. The chain's CDR3 is CASSHNQGIAYEQYF. As DNA, the CDR3 is TGTGCCAGCAGCCATAATCAGGGCATTGCCTACGAGCAGTACTTC.

The gene calls are TRBV30 and TRBJ2-7, with 8 bases aligning to TRBD2. V lost 4 bases, J lost 6 bases, and 5 bases stayed unmatched. Germline CDR1 reads GTSNPN; CDR2 reads SVGIG (reference sequence). The CDR3 sequence is 12 residues long. The CDR3 DNA follows: TGTGCCTGGATCGGGGGGGCCGGCGAGCAGTACTTC. It yields the protein CAWIGGAGEQYF.

The chain uses TRBV19 and TRBJ1-5; 7 bases line up with TRBD1. This CDR3 contains 15 residues. V was pared by 7 bases and J by 2 bases, with 8 bases of the junction left unmatched. Germline V lookup: CDR1 LNHDA, CDR2 SQIVND (reference sequence). The CDR3 loop is CASTTRDRRNQPQHF. The DNA for the CDR3 is TGTGCCAGTACCACCAGGGACAGACGCAATCAGCCCCAGCATTTT.

This chain connects TRBV4-2 to TRBJ2-1; no definite D call. V gave up 0 bases and J gave up 0 bases, with 12 bases separating them. This CDR3 has 17 amino acids. Per the germline V gene, CDR1 is LGHNA and CDR2 is YNFKEQ. This CDR3 reads CASSQDLVQYSYNEQFF. The CDR3 DNA follows: TGTGCCAGCAGCCAAGATTTGGTACAGTACTCCTACAATGAGCAGTTCTTC.

The chain recombines TRBV5-5 with TRBJ2-1, with 10 bases that match TRBD2. CDR1 SGHKS and CDR2 YYEKEE come from the germline V gene (reference sequence). The CDR3 sequence is 14 residues long. Trimming at V came to 2 bases and at J to 6 bases, leaving 2 bases not matched to a gene. CDR3 residues: CASSLAGGANEQFF. Here the CDR3 DNA reads TGTGCCAGCAGCTTAGCGGGGGGGGCCAATGAGCAGTTCTTC.

This chain uses TRBV5-4 with TRBJ1-1, with 7 bases identical to TRBD1. CDR3 length: 14 amino acids. With V trimmed by 2 bases and J by 0 bases, 1 base remained unmatched. From germline, CDR1 is SGHNT and CDR2 YYREEE (reference sequence). CDR3 sequence: CASSLGGVNTEAFF. The CDR3 DNA reads as TGTGCCAGCAGCTTAGGGGGCGTGAACACTGAAGCTTTCTTT.

The gene calls are TRBV7-8 and TRBJ2-2; 8 nucleotides line up with TRBD2. Per germline, CDR1 SGHVS and CDR2 FQNEAQ. V lost 7 bases, J lost 2 bases, and 6 bases stayed unmatched. CDR3 length equals 15 residues. The CDR3 nucleotides are TGTGCCAGCATCTTCAGCGGGGGAAACACCGGGGAGCTGTTTTTT. It yields the protein CASIFSGGNTGELFF.

The chain employs TRBV7-2 and TRBJ2-7, with 9 bases matching TRBD2. Germline lookup yields CDR1 SGHTA and CDR2 FQGNSA. The CDR3 runs 15 residues. V gave up 0 bases and J gave up 5 bases; unmatched junction bases: 5. The CDR3 loop reads CASSLAREGPNEQYF. The CDR3, as DNA: TGTGCCAGCAGCTTAGCGCGGGAGGGCCCGAACGAGCAGTACTTC.

The V call is TRBV5-4, the J call TRBJ1-2; 8 bases agree with TRBD1. The CDR3 spans 14 residues. With 4 bases clipped from V and 3 bases from J, the junction kept 5 bases outside the gene matches. CDR1 and CDR2 from the germline V gene are SGHNT and YYREEE (reference sequence). The CDR3 DNA is TGTGCCAGCAGCGGCCCGGGACAGGACTATGGCTACACCTTC. Translating it yields CASSGPGQDYGYTF.

This rearrangement joins TRBV29-1 to TRBJ2-7; 9 nucleotides agree with TRBD1. Trimming took 7 bases from V and 3 from J; bases not matched to a gene: 7. Germline loops: CDR1 SQVTM, CDR2 ANQGSEA. The CDR3 covers 13 residues. CDR3 residues: CSATDRGVYEQYF. DNA for the CDR3: TGCAGCGCAACCGACAGGGGGGTCTACGAGCAGTACTTC.

This clone was counted only a few times. The rearrangement links TRBV4-2 to TRBJ2-2, with D possibly matching TRBD2 (6 bases). The V gene's germline CDR1 is LGHNA and CDR2 YNFKEQ. The V gene lost 0 bases and the J gene lost 4 bases, with 9 bases spanning the gap. The CDR3 is made up of 15 amino acids. CDR3 in amino acids: CASSQEDGGTGELFF. CDR3 DNA sequence: TGTGCCAGCAGCCAAGAAGACGGGGGCACCGGGGAGCTGTTTTTT.

This rearrangement joins TRBV30 to TRBJ2-1; D is possibly TRBD2 (6 bases). CDR3 length: 12 amino acids. The V gene's germline CDR1 is GTSNPN and CDR2 SVGIG (reference sequence). With 5 bases removed from V and 5 bases from J, the gap between germline ends came to 10 bases. CDR3 nucleotide sequence: TGTGCCTGGGGGACTGATAACAATGAGCAGTTCTTC. Protein sequence: CAWGTDNNEQFF.

This chain links TRBV5-5 with TRBJ2-7; possible D gene TRBD1, 6 bases. Germline loops: CDR1 SGHKS, CDR2 YYEKEE (reference sequence). CDR3 length: 15 amino acids. V was trimmed by 3 bases and J by 2 bases, leaving 15 bases between them. The CDR3 region is CASSSGQASTYEQYF. CDR3 DNA: TGTGCCAGCAGCTCGGGACAAGCGTCAACCTACGAGCAGTACTTC.

The chain uses TRBV9 and TRBJ2-7; TRBD2 might be the D (6 bases). V gave up 4 bases and J gave up 7 bases, with 15 bases separating them. The CDR3 spans 13 residues. The germline V gene encodes CDR1 SGDLS and CDR2 YYNGEE. CDR3 amino acids: CASSSSTGDEQYF. The CDR3 DNA is TGTGCCAGCAGCTCCTCAACGGGGGATGAGCAGTACTTC.

The CDR3 sequence: CASSLNSYGYTF. CDR3 in DNA: TGTGCCAGCAGCCTGAACAGCTATGGCTACACCTTC. The chain recombines TRBV5-5 with TRBJ1-2, with D unclear. The V end lost 4 bases, the J end lost 4 bases, and 8 bases lay between the germline ends. This CDR3 region has 12 residues. The germline gives CDR1 SGHKS, CDR2 YYEKEE (reference sequence).

This chain joins TRBV5-4 and TRBJ2-5; TRBD2 agrees at 14 bases. V gave up 0 bases and J gave up 9 bases; unmatched junction bases: 10. Per germline, CDR1 SGHNT and CDR2 YYREEE (reference sequence). The length of the CDR3 is 17 residues. The CDR3 loop reads CASSLAPWTSGGSSQYF. The CDR3 coding sequence is TGTGCCAGCAGCTTGGCCCCCTGGACTAGCGGGGGGTCGTCCCAGTACTTC.

This chain joins TRBV7-9 and TRBJ2-7, with 8 positions matching TRBD2. J lost 2 bases, V lost 6 bases, and 15 bases had no gene match. The CDR3 length is 17 residues. Germline assignment: CDR1 SEHNR and CDR2 FQNEAQ (reference sequence). This CDR3 reads CASSTSETGTRTYEQYF. The CDR3 coding sequence is TGTGCCAGCAGTACGAGTGAGACGGGGACTAGGACCTACGAGCAGTACTTC. The full variable domain, rest sourced from reference TRBV7-9 and TRBJ2-7, is DTGVSQNPRHKITKRGQNVTFRCDPISEHNRLYWYRQTLGQGPEFLTYFQNEAQLEKSRLLSDRFSAERPKGSFSTLEIQRTEQGDSAMYLCASSTSETGTRTYEQYFGPGTRLTVT.

The chain employs TRBV4-1 and TRBJ2-1; 12 nucleotides match TRBD2. V trimming: 5 bases; J trimming: 6 bases; junction bases outside the gene matches: 2. The CDR3 totals 14 residues. The germline V gene encodes CDR1 MGHRA and CDR2 YSYEKL. CDR3 DNA sequence: TGCGCCAGCAGCGCGGGACTAGCGGGCAATGAGCAGTTCTTC. This encodes CASSAGLAGNEQFF.

This clone was recorded a few times. The genes are TRBV6-5 and TRBJ1-4, with D possibly being TRBD1 (5 bases). From germline, CDR1 is MNHEY and CDR2 SVGAGI. The CDR3 contains 15 residues. V lost 0 bases to trimming and J lost 5 bases, with 10 bases between them. CDR3 coding DNA: TGTGCCAGCAGTTACTCCGATGGGGGGAATGAAAAACTGTTTTTT. This gives the protein CASSYSDGGNEKLFF.